This T cell receptor beta chain came from a study of blood T cell repertoires in COVID-19. Across the whole study: Both acute and convalescent COVID-19 samples were obtained from the United States, Italy and Spain. Nucleic acid was either cDNA or gDNA, and it came from T cells, B-cell-depleted T cells, or PBMCs.

The CDR3 has 12 residues. Looked up from germline, CDR1 is ENHRY and CDR2 is SYGVKD. V lost 3 bases, J lost 4 bases, and 4 bases lay in between. As processed by the authors: Nucleated cell counts were estimated from reference gene primer amplification. TCRdb's copy holds only in-frame clones and misses some; the assay was immunoSEQ multiplex PCR. For V, J and clone size, that table is used; D and trimming come from the DNA. Among approximately 220,000 clones listed, roughly 80% were seen once. The TCR sequence derives from a woman in her sixties who had recovered from COVID-19. The sequenced sample consisted of peripheral blood. V is TRBV10-3 and J is TRBJ2-1; D unclear. The CDR3 loop is CAISEHYNEQFF. DNA for the CDR3: TGTGCCATCAGTGAACATTACAATGAGCAGTTCTTC.